Included here is one T cell receptor (beta chain) sequence, with context. Its antigen is currently unknown. A universal primer site was incorporated via template switching, and the cDNA contained unique molecular identifiers. TCRdb reprocessed the 5' RACE reads with MiXCR, giving one entry per CDR3 protein. The sample contains 350,000 to 450,000 distinct CDR3 sequences, around a sixth of which appear only once. Trimming cost V 3 bases and J 5 bases, with 10 bases left between them. Germline V gene lookup returns CDR1 SSHAT and CDR2 FNYEAQ (reference sequence). There are 13 residues in the CDR3. The sample originates from a study of identical twins. Study observations and caveats: Its conclusions, products of cross-sectional statistical analysis, did not come from following the same donors. With abundant cord blood beta clonotypes, insertions were fewer; memory repertoires showed no such pattern.

The sample was naive T cells sorted from blood. The J gene is TRBJ2-5, the V gene TRBV7-7, with D perhaps matching TRBD2 (5 bases). The origin of this receptor is a man aged 50-60 years in good health. The CDR3 nucleotides are TGTGCCAGCAGCTTCGTTCTAGCTGAGACCCAGTACTTC. This encodes CASSFVLAETQYF.